Below, 17 T cell receptor beta chains from the same sample are listed, as sequenced in a study of blood T cells in healthy people across ages. Through a sample-barcoded 5' primer and a J-beta primer mix, a second PCR was run for about 6 to 11 cycles. Each CDR3 protein gets one entry after TCRdb re-called the 5' RACE reads with MiXCR. Here the sample spans 1,100,000 or so distinct CDR3 sequences, 45% being singletons. Source material: blood. These receptors were obtained from a woman aged 60-75 years in good health.

V and J are TRBV27 and TRBJ2-1; 12 bases align to TRBD2. The CDR3 is 18 amino acids. With 5 bases clipped from V and 1 base from J, the junction kept 9 bases outside the gene matches. Germline CDR1 is MNHEY and CDR2 is SMNVEV (reference sequence). DNA for the CDR3: TGTGCCAGCAGTGGTCCCGGGACTAGCGGGTCTTCCTACAATGAGCAGTTCTTC. Protein sequence: CASSGPGTSGSSYNEQFF.

The chain uses TRBV6-5 and TRBJ2-6; D ambiguous. The CDR3 extends over 14 amino acids. Per germline, CDR1 MNHEY and CDR2 SVGAGI. Trimming took off 5 bases at V and 1 base at J, with 6 bases between the two ends. The CDR3 sequence is CASSTESGANVLTF. CDR3 nucleotide sequence: TGTGCCAGCAGTACAGAGTCTGGGGCCAACGTCCTGACTTTC.

The J gene is TRBJ2-7, the V gene TRBV3-1; the match to TRBD1 covers 8 bases. V trimming: 4 bases; J trimming: 5 bases; junction bases outside the gene matches: 4. The germline V gene has CDR1 LGHDT and CDR2 YNNKEL (reference sequence). The CDR3 sequence is 13 residues long. This CDR3 reads CASSRQGYDEQYF. In nucleotides, the CDR3 is TGTGCCAGCAGCCGACAGGGGTATGACGAGCAGTACTTC.

This clonotype was recorded only once. CDR3 nucleotide sequence: TGCAGGGCTCATCGAGAGACCCAGTACTTC. This translates into CRAHRETQYF. The V gene is TRBV20-1, the J gene TRBJ2-5; D remains unclear. CDR1 and CDR2 from the germline V gene are DFQATT and SNEGSKA (reference sequence). This CDR3 comprises 10 residues.

The chain employs TRBV9 and TRBJ2-4; weak D call: TRBD2 (5 bases). The J call may be faulty, since TRBJ2-7 better matches the DNA end. Germline V lookup: CDR1 SGDLS, CDR2 YYNGEE. The CDR3 covers 16 residues. This CDR3 reads CASSPEEALSSYEQYF. CDR3 coding DNA: TGTGCCAGCAGCCCGGAGGAGGCTCTCTCTTCCTACGAGCAGTACTTC.

V gene TRBV27 combines with J gene TRBJ1-5; no firm D call. Germline V gene lookup returns CDR1 MNHEY and CDR2 SMNVEV (reference sequence). The CDR3 runs 13 residues. V was clipped by 5 bases and J by 11 bases, with 16 bases between them. CDR3 sequence (DNA): TGTGCCAGCAGTGTAAGGGCTCATAGAGCCCAGCATTTT. Translated, it gives CASSVRAHRAQHF.

This clonotype was counted a few times. The chain is built from TRBV6-2 or TRBV6-3 and TRBJ2-6; no firm D call. CDR1 and CDR2 from the germline V gene are MNHEY and SVGEGT. This CDR3 region has 16 residues. V lost 7 bases to trimming and J lost 0 bases, with 13 bases between them. CDR3 coding DNA: TGTGCCAGCATCCCGACACAGAGCTCTGGGGCCAACGTCCTGACTTTC. Its translation is CASIPTQSSGANVLTF.

The chain couples TRBV28 to TRBJ2-5; 13 bases are shared with TRBD2. CDR1 is MDHEN, CDR2 SYDVKM, per germline. The CDR3 has 18 amino acids. The J segment lost 11 bases and the V segment lost 4 bases, leaving 19 bases of the junction unmatched. The CDR3 is CASSSQWSWTSGSVEQYF. The CDR3 bases are TGTGCCAGCAGTTCCCAGTGGAGTTGGACTAGCGGGAGTGTTGAGCAGTACTTC. Together with reference TRBV28 and TRBJ2-5, the CDR3 gives the full variable domain: DVKVTQSSRYLVKRTGEKVFLECVQDMDHENMFWYRQDPGLGLRLIYFSYDVKMKEKGDIPEGYSVSREKKERFSLILESASTNQTSMYLCASSSQWSWTSGSVEQYFGPGTRLLVL.

The chain has TRBV20-1 and TRBJ2-1; 11 nucleotides agree with TRBD2. Germline trimming cut 2 bases from V and 15 bases from J; bases unmatched to any gene: 9. The CDR3 sequence is 13 residues long. The V gene's germline CDR1 is DFQATT and CDR2 SNEGSKA (reference sequence). This CDR3 reads CSARYLGLAGPFF. The DNA for the CDR3 is TGCAGTGCTAGATATCTTGGACTAGCGGGCCCGTTCTTC.

This clonotype was counted between two and nine times. This chain uses TRBV7-2 with TRBJ1-2; no clear D gene. From germline, CDR1 is SGHTA and CDR2 FQGNSA. There are 15 residues in the CDR3. Trimming shortened V by 0 bases and J by 2 bases, and 10 bases separated the two germline ends. CDR3 in DNA: TGTGCCAGCAGCTTAGCGGGCGTTCTCAACTATGGCTACACCTTC. It translates to CASSLAGVLNYGYTF.

The V and J genes are TRBV2 and TRBJ2-6; D call uncertain. V gave up 5 bases and J gave up 10 bases, with 6 bases separating them. This CDR3 region has 11 residues. Germline assignment: CDR1 SNHLY and CDR2 FYNNEI. CDR3 sequence: CASSPVNVLTF. In DNA form, the CDR3 reads TGTGCCAGCAGTCCCGTAAACGTCCTGACTTTC.

The chain recombines TRBV6-5 with TRBJ2-7, with TRBD2 as a possible D gene (7 bases). V lost 0 bases to trimming and J lost 2 bases, with 11 bases between them. This CDR3 region has 15 residues. Germline values: CDR1 MNHEY, CDR2 SVGAGI. CDR3 sequence reads: CASSYSGGDTYEQYF. The DNA of the CDR3 is TGTGCCAGCAGTTACTCGGGGGGGGACACCTACGAGCAGTACTTC.

J is TRBJ2-7 and V is TRBV5-1; TRBD2 aligns across 13 bases. Germline-derived CDR1 and CDR2 are SGHRS and YFSETQ. V lost 4 bases and J lost 5; bases outside the gene matches: 9. This CDR3 contains 16 residues. The CDR3 bases are TGCGCCAGCAGCCCGGGAGGACTAGCGGGAGTTCACGAGCAGTACTTC. Its translation is CASSPGGLAGVHEQYF.

The chain combines TRBV29-1 with TRBJ2-1; D is possibly TRBD1 (6 bases). Germline V gene lookup returns CDR1 SQVTM and CDR2 ANQGSEA. This CDR3 spans 17 amino acids. V was cut by 5 bases and J by 10 bases, with 30 bases left in between. The CDR3 DNA follows: TGCAGCGTTACGGCAGGGGCCCCGCTCACCCAGATGGGGGAGCAGTTCTTC. Its protein is CSVTAGAPLTQMGEQFF.

This clonotype has more than one count but fewer than ten. The chain employs TRBV29-1 and TRBJ2-7; no clear D gene. CDR3 length: 14 amino acids. CDR1 SQVTM and CDR2 ANQGSEA come from the germline V gene. V was clipped by 6 bases and J by 3 bases, with 18 bases between them. The CDR3 sequence is CSVGPHLPGYEQYF. The CDR3 region has the DNA TGCAGCGTCGGCCCCCACCTCCCGGGCTACGAGCAGTACTTC.

This rearrangement joins TRBV12-3 or TRBV12-4 to TRBJ2-7; D not resolved. The CDR3 spans 14 residues. Trimming stripped 7 bases from V and 2 bases from J, with 15 bases between. CDR3 protein: CASTQRTPPYEQYF. DNA for the CDR3: TGTGCCAGCACCCAGAGGACGCCCCCCTACGAGCAGTACTTC.

The genes are TRBV7-2 and TRBJ1-1; D unclear. The CDR3 is made up of 14 amino acids. Trimming took off 1 base at V and 5 bases at J, with 11 bases between the two ends. CDR1 is SGHTA and CDR2 is FQGNSA in the germline V gene. CDR3 in DNA: TGTGCCAGCAGCTTAGGGCACATGGGAACTGAAGCTTTCTTT. Translation: CASSLGHMGTEAFF.